This is a list of T cell receptor beta chains from one sample in a study of cytomegalovirus exposure and HLA in healthy donors. The table came from immunoSEQ multiplex PCR; TCRdb's copy has only in-frame clones and leaves some out. The data show about 110,000 clones, with around 95% seen just once and 0.65% to 0.7% held by the top ten. Sequenced: PBMCs. The origin of the receptors is a woman younger than 30 in good health and CMV-seronegative. The conserved cysteine and the conserved F or W are not part of the CDR3 here. Size is stated for part of the rows, as once, few or many counts, or as a class when the clone is expanded.

V gene	J gene	clone size	CDR3 protein
TRBV11-2	TRBJ2-1	.	ASSLNFRGNEQF
TRBV9	TRBJ2-5	.	ASSVSGGEGKTQY
TRBV7-8	TRBJ2-7	.	ASSLTGTGGIEQY
TRBV19	TRBJ2-1	.	ASSSGLASNEQF
TRBV7-2	TRBJ1-1	.	ASSPGQGARSAEAF
TRBV10-1	TRBJ1-3	.	ASSEPDRGQAIFSGNTIY
TRBV7-9	TRBJ1-2	.	ASSLGGDISCT
TRBV27	TRBJ2-1	.	ASSSGLAGTSGNEQF
TRBV5-8	TRBJ1-5	.	ASSLSDRVSNQPQH
TRBV6-6	TRBJ1-2	.	ASTTGGKDGYT
TRBV27	TRBJ2-7	.	ASSFVADFSYEQY
TRBV15	TRBJ2-1	.	ATRRRGGLGNEQF
TRBV7-2	TRBJ2-3	.	ASSWASGGAALDTQY
TRBV9	TRBJ1-2	.	ASSILDRAHYYGYT
TRBV10-3	TRBJ2-7	.	AISVQEEGGVMGYEQY
TRBV7-3	TRBJ1-1	.	ASSPTGTGLTEAF
TRBV28	TRBJ1-1	.	ASSSHGRNTEAF
TRBV7-2	TRBJ2-3	once	ASSLATGLAGDHTQY
TRBV18	TRBJ2-7	.	ASSPDGQDYEQY
TRBV5-1	TRBJ2-3	once	ASSRSGGGDTQY
TRBV4-2	TRBJ2-3	.	ASSPAHSSSTDTQY
TRBV4-1	TRBJ1-1	.	ASSQETQGTEAF